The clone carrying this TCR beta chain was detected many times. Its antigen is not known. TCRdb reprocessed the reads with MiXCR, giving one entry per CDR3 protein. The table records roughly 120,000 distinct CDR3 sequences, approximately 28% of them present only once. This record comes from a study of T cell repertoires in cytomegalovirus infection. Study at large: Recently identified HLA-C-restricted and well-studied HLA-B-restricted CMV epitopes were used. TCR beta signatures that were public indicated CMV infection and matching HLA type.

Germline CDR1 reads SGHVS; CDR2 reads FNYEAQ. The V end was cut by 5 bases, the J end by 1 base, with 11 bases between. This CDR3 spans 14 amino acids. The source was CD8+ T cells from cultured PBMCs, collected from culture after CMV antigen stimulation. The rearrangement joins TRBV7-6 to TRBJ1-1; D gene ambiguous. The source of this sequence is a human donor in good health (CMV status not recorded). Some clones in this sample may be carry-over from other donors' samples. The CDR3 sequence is CASSILRGNTEAFF. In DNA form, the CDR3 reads TGTGCCAGCAGCATCCTACGGGGGAACACTGAAGCTTTCTTT.